This T cell receptor beta chain was recorded in a study of early T cells in non-severe SARS-CoV-2 infection (dated by TCRdb to 2020 to 2023). Regarding the study in general: Bulk RNA from unsorted whole blood was used for TCR sequencing, so alpha and beta chains could not be paired.

The full study reports these points: VDJdb matching was skewed toward anti-spike CD8 responses and likely underestimated virus-specific expansions by missing private and CD4 specificities.

This clonotype came up a few times. Its antigen is currently not known. Base qualities are not provided; no much larger clone lies one nucleotide away. This was a case-control study nested in a cohort of healthcare workers in London, UK, who had nasopharyngeal swab PCR tests and blood samples taken every week. Healthcare workers were recruited between 23 and 31 March 2020, during the week of the UK lockdown, and were followed weekly for up to about 16 weeks. Preparation of the library involved 5' RACE. This sample was sequenced with a NextSeq 500. The TCR library protocol attached unique molecular identifiers to individual cDNA molecules to correct for sequencing error and PCR bias. Both TCR alpha and beta chains were sequenced, and tight co-correlation was observed between alpha and beta sequence abundances in each sample. In the source study's methods: V gene, J gene and CDR3 annotation of TCR sequences was performed with Decombinator V4. TCRs were defined as expanded if a significant change between any two time points was detected under a Poisson model with p below 0.0001. TCR abundances were normalised to the total number of TCRs sequenced per sample and expressed as counts per million. VDJdb, accessed on 1 November 2021, was searched for TCRs annotated for CMV, EBV and SARS-CoV-2, and TCRs annotated for more than one antigen were excluded. TCRdb redid the processing of the public reads, applying fastp at Q25 and MiXCR, and retained in-frame beta chains. Each entry merges the rows of one CDR3 protein and shows their most common DNA and genes. TCRdb's processing, not the authors', yielded these V and J calls. The table for this sample lists around 82,000 distinct CDR3 sequences; over 9% of them were counted only once. About 4.5% of the sample belongs to the ten largest clones.

Material for sequencing was whole blood. The receptor was derived from an adult who was a healthcare worker with PCR-confirmed SARS-CoV-2 infection or an uninfected control (not recorded which).

Read as DNA, the sequence is TGTGCCAGCAGCCTAGTTAATGAAAAACTGTTTTTT. It is translated as CASSLVNEKLFF. This sequence uses TRBV3-1 and TRBJ1-4, with the D gene uncertain. The germline ends are 4 bases apart after V is trimmed by 4 bases and J by 4 bases. Inclusive of the bounding cysteine and phenylalanine, the CDR3 is 12 residues long. The sequence is cut down to CDR3 DNA, 36 bases in frame from base 1. The germline V gene (reference sequence) provides CDR1 LGHDT and CDR2 YNNKEL.